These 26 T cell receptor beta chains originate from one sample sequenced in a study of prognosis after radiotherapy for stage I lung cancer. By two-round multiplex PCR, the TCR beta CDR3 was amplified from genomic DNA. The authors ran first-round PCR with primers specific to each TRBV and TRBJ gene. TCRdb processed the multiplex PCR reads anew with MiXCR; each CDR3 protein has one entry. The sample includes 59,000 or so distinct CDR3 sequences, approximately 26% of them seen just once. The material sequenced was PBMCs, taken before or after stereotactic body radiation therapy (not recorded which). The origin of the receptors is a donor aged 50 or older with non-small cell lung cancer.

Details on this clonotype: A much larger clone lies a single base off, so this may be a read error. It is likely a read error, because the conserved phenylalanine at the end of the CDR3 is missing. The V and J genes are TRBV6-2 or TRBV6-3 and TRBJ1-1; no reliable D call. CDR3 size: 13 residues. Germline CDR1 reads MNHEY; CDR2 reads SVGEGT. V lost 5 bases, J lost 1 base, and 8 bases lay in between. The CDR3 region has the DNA TGTGCCAGCAGTCTAATTTCGAACACTGAAGCTTTCCTT. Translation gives CASSLISNTEAFL.

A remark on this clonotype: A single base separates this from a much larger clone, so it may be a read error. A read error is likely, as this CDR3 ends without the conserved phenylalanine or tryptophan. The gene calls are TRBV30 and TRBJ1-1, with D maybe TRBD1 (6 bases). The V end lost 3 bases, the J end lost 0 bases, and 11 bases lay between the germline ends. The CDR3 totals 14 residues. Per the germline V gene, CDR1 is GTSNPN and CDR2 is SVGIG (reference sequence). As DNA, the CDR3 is TGTGCCTGGAGCCTCGGACAGATGAACACTGAAGCTTTCTTA. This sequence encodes CAWSLGQMNTEAFL.

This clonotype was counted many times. The CDR3 DNA sequence: TGTGCCAGCAGCATTTGGAATAGCAATCAGCCCCAGCATTTT. Translated: CASSIWNSNQPQHF. The chain joins TRBV12-3 or TRBV12-4 to TRBJ1-5, with D hard to call. V was clipped by 6 bases and J by 0 bases, with 9 bases between them. This CDR3 has 14 amino acids.

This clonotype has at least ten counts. CDR3: CASSVDAGSPLHF. The CDR3 coding sequence is TGTGCCAGCAGCGTAGACGCAGGTTCACCCCTCCACTTT. The chain has TRBV9 and TRBJ1-6; D unresolved. This CDR3 spans 13 amino acids. Germline CDR1 is SGDLS and CDR2 is YYNGEE. The germline V and J ends were trimmed by 0 bases and 9 bases, with 7 bases remaining between them.

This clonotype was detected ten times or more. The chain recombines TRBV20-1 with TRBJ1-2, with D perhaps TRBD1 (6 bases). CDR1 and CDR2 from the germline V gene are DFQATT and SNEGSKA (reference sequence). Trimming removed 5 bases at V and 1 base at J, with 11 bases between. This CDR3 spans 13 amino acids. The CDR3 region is CSALTGINYGYTF. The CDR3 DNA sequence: TGCAGTGCTCTGACAGGCATTAACTATGGCTACACCTTC.

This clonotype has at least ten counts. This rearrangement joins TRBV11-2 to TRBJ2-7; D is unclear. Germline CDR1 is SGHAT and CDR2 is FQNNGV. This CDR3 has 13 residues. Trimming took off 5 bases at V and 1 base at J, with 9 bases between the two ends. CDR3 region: CASSPTLSYEQYF. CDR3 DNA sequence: TGTGCCAGCAGCCCTACATTATCCTACGAGCAGTACTTC.

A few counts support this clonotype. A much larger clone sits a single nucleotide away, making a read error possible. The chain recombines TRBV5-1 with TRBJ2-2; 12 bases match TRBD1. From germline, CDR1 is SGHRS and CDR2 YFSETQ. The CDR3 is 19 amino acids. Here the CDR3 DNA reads TGCGCCAGCAACCCACCGGGACAGGGGGCCGATCTGAACACCGGGGAGCTGGTTTTT. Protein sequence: CASNPPGQGADLNTGELVF.

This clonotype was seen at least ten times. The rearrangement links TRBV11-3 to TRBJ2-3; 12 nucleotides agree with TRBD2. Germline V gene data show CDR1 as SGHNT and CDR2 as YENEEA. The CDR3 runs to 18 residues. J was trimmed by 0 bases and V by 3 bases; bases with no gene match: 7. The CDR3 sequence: CASSLELAGGLSTDTQYF. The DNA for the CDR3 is TGTGCCAGCAGCTTGGAACTAGCGGGGGGCCTTAGCACAGATACGCAGTATTTT.

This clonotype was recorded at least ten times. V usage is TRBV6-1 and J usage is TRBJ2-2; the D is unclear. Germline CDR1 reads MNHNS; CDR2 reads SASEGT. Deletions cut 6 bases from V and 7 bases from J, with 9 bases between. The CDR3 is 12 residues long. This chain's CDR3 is CASSPLGGELFF. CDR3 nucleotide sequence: TGTGCCAGCAGCCCCCTAGGCGGGGAGCTGTTTTTT.

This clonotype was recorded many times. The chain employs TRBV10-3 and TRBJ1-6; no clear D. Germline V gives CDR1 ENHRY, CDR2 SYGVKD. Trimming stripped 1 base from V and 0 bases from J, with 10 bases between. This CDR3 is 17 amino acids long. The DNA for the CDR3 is TGTGCCATCAGTGAGTATGGAACGAGCTCCTATAATTCACCCCTCCACTTT. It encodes CAISEYGTSSYNSPLHF.

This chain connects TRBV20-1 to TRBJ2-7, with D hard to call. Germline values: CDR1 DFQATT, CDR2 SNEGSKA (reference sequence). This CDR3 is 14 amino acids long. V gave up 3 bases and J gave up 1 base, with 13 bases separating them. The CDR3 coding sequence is TGCAGTGCTAGTATCTCACGGATTTCCTACGAGCAGTACTTC. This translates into CSASISRISYEQYF.

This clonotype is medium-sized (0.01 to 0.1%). In DNA, the CDR3 is TGTGCCAGCAGGAGGCAAACCTACGAGCAGTACTTC. Translating gives CASRRQTYEQYF. The chain joins TRBV6-1 to TRBJ2-7; D is undetermined. CDR3 size: 12 residues. V was shortened by 6 bases and J by 2 bases, with 8 bases between the two germline ends. Germline V gives CDR1 MNHNS, CDR2 SASEGT.

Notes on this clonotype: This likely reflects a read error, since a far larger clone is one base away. CDR3 bases: TGTGCCAGCAGCCGAGGGGGGCTAAGCTCCTACAATGATCAGTTCTTC. Translating it yields CASSRGGLSSYNDQFF. V usage is TRBV6-2 or TRBV6-3 and J usage is TRBJ2-1, with D perhaps given as TRBD1 or TRBD2 (6 bases each). CDR1 is MNHEY and CDR2 is SVGEGT in the germline V gene. The CDR3 is 16 amino acids.

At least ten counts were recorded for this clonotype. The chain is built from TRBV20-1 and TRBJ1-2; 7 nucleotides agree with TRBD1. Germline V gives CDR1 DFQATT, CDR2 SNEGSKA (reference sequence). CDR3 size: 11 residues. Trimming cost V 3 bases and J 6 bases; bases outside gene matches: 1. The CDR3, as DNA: TGCAGTGCTAGGACAGGGAATGGCTACACCTTC. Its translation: CSARTGNGYTF.

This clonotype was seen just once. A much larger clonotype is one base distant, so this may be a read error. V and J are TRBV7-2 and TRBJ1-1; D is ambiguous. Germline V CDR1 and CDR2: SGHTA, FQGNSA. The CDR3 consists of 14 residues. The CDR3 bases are TGTGCCAGCAGCTTTTCGACAATGAACACTGTAGCTTTCTTT. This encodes CASSFSTMNTVAFF. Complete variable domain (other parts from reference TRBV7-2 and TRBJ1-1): GAGVSQSPSNKVTEKGKDVELRCDPISGHTALYWYRQSLGQGLEFLIYFQGNSAPDKSGLPSDRFSAERTGGSVSTLTIQRTQQEDSAVYLCASSFSTMNTVAFFGQGTRLTVV.

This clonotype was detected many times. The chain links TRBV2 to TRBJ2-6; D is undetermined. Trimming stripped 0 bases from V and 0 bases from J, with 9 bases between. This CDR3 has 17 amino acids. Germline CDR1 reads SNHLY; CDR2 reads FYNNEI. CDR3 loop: CASSEAPRLSGANVLTF. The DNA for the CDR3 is TGTGCCAGCAGTGAAGCGCCCAGACTCTCTGGGGCCAACGTCCTGACTTTC. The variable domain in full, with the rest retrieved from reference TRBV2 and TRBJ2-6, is EPEVTQTPSHQVTQMGQEVILRCVPISNHLYFYWYRQILGQKVEFLVSFYNNEISEKSEIFDDQFSVERPDGSNFTLKIRSTKLEDSAMYFCASSEAPRLSGANVLTFGAGSRLTVL.

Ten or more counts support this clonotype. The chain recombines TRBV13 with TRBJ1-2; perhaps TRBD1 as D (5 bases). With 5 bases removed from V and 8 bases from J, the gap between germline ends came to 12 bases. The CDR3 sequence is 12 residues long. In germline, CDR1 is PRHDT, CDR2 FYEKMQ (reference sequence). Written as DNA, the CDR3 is TGTGCCAGCAGCACCGACTGGGGCGGCTACACCTTC. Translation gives CASSTDWGGYTF. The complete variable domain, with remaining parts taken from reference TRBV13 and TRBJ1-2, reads AAGVIQSPRHLIKEKRETATLKCYPIPRHDTVYWYQQGPGQDPQFLISFYEKMQSDKGSIPDRFSAQQFSDYHSELNMSSLELGDSALYFCASSTDWGGYTFGSGTRLTVV.

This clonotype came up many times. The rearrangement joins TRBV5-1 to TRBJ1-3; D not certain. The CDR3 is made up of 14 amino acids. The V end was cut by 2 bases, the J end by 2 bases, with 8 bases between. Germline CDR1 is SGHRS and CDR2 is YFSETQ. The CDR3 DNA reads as TGCGCCAGCAGCTTATCCGGGGCTGGAAACACCATATATTTT. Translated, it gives CASSLSGAGNTIYF.

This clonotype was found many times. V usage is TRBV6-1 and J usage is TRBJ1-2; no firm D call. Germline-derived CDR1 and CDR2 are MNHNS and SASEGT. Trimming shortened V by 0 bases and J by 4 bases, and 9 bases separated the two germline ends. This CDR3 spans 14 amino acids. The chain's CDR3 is CASSEALGTYGYTF. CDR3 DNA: TGTGCCAGCAGTGAAGCGCTCGGAACCTATGGCTACACCTTC.

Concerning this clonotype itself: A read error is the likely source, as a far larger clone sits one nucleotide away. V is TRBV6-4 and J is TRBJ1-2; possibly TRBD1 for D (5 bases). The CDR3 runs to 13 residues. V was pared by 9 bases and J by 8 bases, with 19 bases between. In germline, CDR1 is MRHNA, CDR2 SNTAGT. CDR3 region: CARRSSGGRGYTF. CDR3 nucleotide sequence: TGTGCCAGAAGGTCCTCCGGGGGACGGGGCTACACCTTC.

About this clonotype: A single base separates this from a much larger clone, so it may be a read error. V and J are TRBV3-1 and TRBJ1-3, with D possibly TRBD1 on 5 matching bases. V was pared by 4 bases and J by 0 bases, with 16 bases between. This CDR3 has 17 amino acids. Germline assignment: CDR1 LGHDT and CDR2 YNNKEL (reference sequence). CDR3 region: CASSPFDSLPSGNTIYF. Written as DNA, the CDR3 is TGTGCCAGCAGCCCCTTTGACAGCCTTCCCTCTGGAAACACCATATATTTT.

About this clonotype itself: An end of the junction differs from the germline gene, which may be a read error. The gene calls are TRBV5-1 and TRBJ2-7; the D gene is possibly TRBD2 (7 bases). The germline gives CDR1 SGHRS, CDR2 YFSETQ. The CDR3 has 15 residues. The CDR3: CTSSLARGGAYEQYF. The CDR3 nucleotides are TGCACCAGCAGCTTAGCTAGAGGGGGGGCTTACGAGCAGTACTTC.

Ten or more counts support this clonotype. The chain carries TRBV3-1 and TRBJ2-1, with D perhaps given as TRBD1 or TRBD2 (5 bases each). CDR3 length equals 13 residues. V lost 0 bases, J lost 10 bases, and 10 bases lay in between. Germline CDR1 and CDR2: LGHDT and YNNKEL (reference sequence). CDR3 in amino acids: CASSQDRGGEQFF. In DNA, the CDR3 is TGTGCCAGCAGCCAAGATCGGGGCGGGGAGCAGTTCTTC.

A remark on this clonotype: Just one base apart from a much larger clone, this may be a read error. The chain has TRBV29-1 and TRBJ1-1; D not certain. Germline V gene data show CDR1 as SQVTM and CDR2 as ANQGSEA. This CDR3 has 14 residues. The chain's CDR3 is CIVDLRAGNTEAFF. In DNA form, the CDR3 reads TGCATCGTTGATTTAAGGGCAGGGAACACTGAAGCTTTCTTT. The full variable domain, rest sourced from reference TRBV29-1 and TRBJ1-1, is SAVISQKPSRDICQRGTSLTIQCQVDSQVTMMFWYRQQPGQSLTLIATANQGSEATYESGFVIDKFPISRPNLTFSTLTVSNMSPEDSSIYLCIVDLRAGNTEAFFGQGTRLTVV.

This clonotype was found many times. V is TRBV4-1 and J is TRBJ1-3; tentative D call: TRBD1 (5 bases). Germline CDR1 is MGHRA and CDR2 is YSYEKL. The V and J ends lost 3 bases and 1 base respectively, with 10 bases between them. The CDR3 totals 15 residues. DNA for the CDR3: TGCGCCAGCAGCCAGGTCGGGGGATCTGGAAACACCATATATTTT. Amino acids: CASSQVGGSGNTIYF.

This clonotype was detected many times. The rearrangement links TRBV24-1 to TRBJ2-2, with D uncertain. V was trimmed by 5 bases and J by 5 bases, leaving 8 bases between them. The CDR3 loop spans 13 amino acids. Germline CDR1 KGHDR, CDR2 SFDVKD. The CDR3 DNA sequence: TGTGCCACCAGTGGGATGGGGACCGGGGAGCTGTTTTTT. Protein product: CATSGMGTGELFF.